One sample yielded the 31 T cell receptor beta chains listed below, sequenced in a study of T cells after yellow fever vaccination. TCRdb redid the calling of the 5' RACE reads with MiXCR, one entry per CDR3 protein. Of around 590,000 distinct CDR3 sequences listed, about 12% are singletons. Sequenced here: PBMCs, sampled on the day of the yellow fever booster vaccination. The receptors derive from a man aged 25 to 40 who received the YFV17D yellow fever vaccine.

This CDR3 is CASTLHQNPPQHF. The CDR3 DNA follows: TGTGCCAGCACCCTACACCAAAACCCGCCCCAGCATTTT. The genes are TRBV6-6 and TRBJ1-5; no reliable D call. The germline CDR1 and CDR2 sequences are MNHNY and SVGAGI (reference sequence). V lost 7 bases and J 9 bases, leaving 16 bases between the germline ends. This CDR3 has 13 residues.

The rearrangement links TRBV3-1 to TRBJ2-3; 13 bases line up with TRBD2. The V gene's germline CDR1 is LGHDT and CDR2 YNNKEL (reference sequence). V shed 3 bases and J 1 base; nucleotides not matched to a gene: 1. This CDR3 spans 16 amino acids. CDR3 sequence reads: CASSQGLAGRTDTQYF. CDR3 coding DNA: TGTGCCAGCAGCCAGGGACTAGCGGGGCGCACAGATACGCAGTATTTT.

This clonotype was observed a few times. J is TRBJ2-1 and V is TRBV6-1, with D perhaps TRBD1 or TRBD2 (5 bases each). Trimming cost V 2 bases and J 2 bases, with 10 bases left between them. The V gene's germline CDR1 is MNHNS and CDR2 SASEGT. The CDR3 runs to 15 residues. In nucleotides, the CDR3 is TGTGCCAGCAGTGAATCTCCGGGACCCTACAATGAGCAGTTCTTC. Its protein is CASSESPGPYNEQFF.

This chain joins TRBV2 and TRBJ2-1; the D is unclear. V gave up 6 bases and J gave up 4 bases, with 10 bases separating them. This CDR3 spans 13 amino acids. Germline CDR1 reads SNHLY; CDR2 reads FYNNEI. CDR3 sequence: CASSDTRYNEQFF. CDR3 DNA sequence: TGTGCCAGCAGCGACACTCGGTACAATGAGCAGTTCTTC.

This clonotype came up many times. The chain uses TRBV5-6 and TRBJ2-4, with D possibly matching TRBD2 (5 bases). The CDR3 covers 14 residues. CDR1 is SGHDT and CDR2 is YYEEEE in the germline V gene. Trimming cost V 4 bases and J 1 base, with 9 bases left between them. CDR3 region: CASSLGAAKNIQYF. The CDR3 coding sequence is TGTGCCAGCAGCCTGGGAGCGGCCAAAAACATTCAGTACTTC.

J is TRBJ1-2 and V is TRBV15, with D maybe TRBD1 (6 bases). Trimming removed 3 bases at V and 0 bases at J, with 8 bases between. The CDR3 extends over 14 amino acids. Germline V lookup: CDR1 LNHNV, CDR2 YYDKDF (reference sequence). The CDR3: CATSSWTANYGYTF. CDR3 bases: TGTGCCACCAGCAGTTGGACAGCTAACTATGGCTACACCTTC.

This clonotype turned up a few times. V and J are TRBV20-1 and TRBJ1-1, with D perhaps TRBD1 (5 bases). V lost 2 bases to trimming and J lost 0 bases, with 10 bases between them. This CDR3 contains 14 residues. Looked up from germline, CDR1 is DFQATT and CDR2 is SNEGSKA (reference sequence). As DNA, the CDR3 is TGCAGTGCTAGACAGGGTTTAGTGAACACTGAAGCTTTCTTT. It is translated as CSARQGLVNTEAFF.

This clonotype was seen a few times. The rearrangement joins TRBV6-2 or TRBV6-3 to TRBJ2-1, with D tentatively TRBD1 or TRBD2 (6 bases each). The CDR3 is made up of 22 amino acids. V shed 0 bases and J shed 3 bases, with 30 bases lying between them. Germline V CDR1 and CDR2: MNHEY, SVGEGT. The CDR3 coding sequence is TGTGCCAGCAGTTACTCGATTGGAGGGAAAAGGGGGTTAGAGTGGGGCTACAATGAGCAGTTCTTC. Translating gives CASSYSIGGKRGLEWGYNEQFF.

The V gene is TRBV7-2, the J gene TRBJ2-3; 11 bases fit TRBD1. V dropped 5 bases and J dropped 3; count of bases not matched to a gene: 7. This CDR3 contains 16 residues. Germline CDR1 reads SGHTA; CDR2 reads FQGNSA. The chain's CDR3 is CASSPRGQGGTDTQYF. As DNA, the CDR3 is TGTGCCAGCAGCCCGCGGGGACAGGGGGGTACAGATACGCAGTATTTT.

This clonotype has just a few counts. CDR3 protein: CASSLRQSGTGELFF. The CDR3, as DNA: TGTGCCAGCAGCCTCAGACAGTCCGGGACCGGGGAGCTGTTTTTT. The rearrangement links TRBV7-2 to TRBJ2-2, with TRBD1 as a possible D gene (5 bases). The CDR3 has 15 amino acids. V lost 5 bases to trimming and J lost 5 bases, with 15 bases between them. Germline V CDR1 and CDR2: SGHTA, FQGNSA.

This clonotype was detected a few times. This sequence joins TRBV25-1 and TRBJ2-1, with 12 bases that match TRBD2. The CDR3 sequence is 15 residues long. V lost 1 base and J lost 7; bases outside the gene matches: 2. Germline V gene sequence: CDR1 MGHDK, CDR2 SYGVNS. The CDR3 DNA reads as TGTGCCAGCAGTGAATTACTAGCGGGAGGTAATGAGCAGTTCTTC. It encodes CASSELLAGGNEQFF.

In its sample, this clonotype was seen many times. The V call is TRBV7-2, the J call TRBJ2-7, with 8 nucleotides matching TRBD2. The V and J ends lost 4 bases and 0 bases, in that order; junction bases with no gene match: 2. This CDR3 has 14 residues. CDR1 is SGHTA and CDR2 is FQGNSA in the germline V gene. The CDR3 coding sequence is TGTGCCAGCAGCTCTACTAGCGGCTCCTACGAGCAGTACTTC. Translation: CASSSTSGSYEQYF.

At least ten counts were recorded for this clonotype. This sequence joins TRBV20-1 and TRBJ1-1, with D perhaps TRBD1 (5 bases). CDR1 DFQATT and CDR2 SNEGSKA come from the germline V gene (reference sequence). The CDR3 consists of 12 residues. Trimming took off 0 bases at V and 4 bases at J, with 6 bases between the two ends. The CDR3 DNA follows: TGCAGTGCTAGAGACAGGGCCACTGAAGCTTTCTTT. It translates to CSARDRATEAFF.

Ten or more counts support this clonotype. This sequence joins TRBV7-6 and TRBJ2-1, with 8 bases identical to TRBD2. V lost 3 bases, J lost 5 bases, and 6 bases stayed unmatched. This CDR3 is 15 amino acids long. Germline CDR1 and CDR2: SGHVS and FNYEAQ. CDR3 in amino acids: CASSFIAGPDNEQFF. The DNA for the CDR3 is TGTGCCAGCAGCTTTATAGCGGGACCGGACAATGAGCAGTTCTTC.

This clonotype was seen a handful of times. The V and J genes are TRBV20-1 and TRBJ2-2; TRBD1 is a possible D gene (6 bases). V was shortened by 0 bases and J by 6 bases, with 17 bases between the two germline ends. CDR3 size: 16 residues. Per germline, CDR1 DFQATT and CDR2 SNEGSKA (reference sequence). CDR3 coding DNA: TGCAGTGCTAGAGAATTAGGTCAGGGGCCGGCCGGGGAGCTGTTTTTT. It yields the protein CSARELGQGPAGELFF.

The rearrangement joins TRBV20-1 to TRBJ1-2; the match to TRBD1 covers 7 bases. The CDR3 covers 15 residues. J was trimmed by 3 bases and V by 1 base; bases with no gene match: 8. Germline V gene sequence: CDR1 DFQATT, CDR2 SNEGSKA (reference sequence). CDR3 nucleotides: TGCAGTGCTAGAGTTTCCGACAGGGCTTACTATGGCTACACCTTC. Protein sequence: CSARVSDRAYYGYTF.

This clonotype was counted only a few times. The chain combines TRBV9 with TRBJ2-1, with D maybe TRBD2 (5 bases). This CDR3 comprises 14 residues. V lost 3 bases and J 6 bases, leaving 13 bases between the germline ends. Germline CDR1 reads SGDLS; CDR2 reads YYNGEE. Here the CDR3 DNA reads TGTGCCAGCAGCGGTTGGACTGCGGGCAATGAGCAGTTCTTC. This gives the protein CASSGWTAGNEQFF.

J is TRBJ2-4 and V is TRBV7-2; perhaps D is TRBD1 or TRBD2 (6 bases each). The germline V and J ends were trimmed by 1 base and 6 bases, with 16 bases remaining between them. Germline V CDR1 and CDR2: SGHTA, FQGNSA. The length of the CDR3 is 16 residues. The CDR3 here is CASSLDGGGGGNIQYF. The CDR3 DNA reads TGTGCCAGCAGCTTAGATGGGGGAGGAGGGGGAAACATTCAGTACTTC.

This clonotype was observed a few times. The chain has TRBV20-1 and TRBJ2-1; 14 nucleotides match TRBD2. Germline V lookup: CDR1 DFQATT, CDR2 SNEGSKA (reference sequence). With V trimmed by 0 bases and J by 4 bases, 17 bases remained unmatched. The CDR3 length is 21 residues. The CDR3 protein is CSARDTLTPTSGRAPYNEQFF. As DNA, the CDR3 is TGCAGTGCTAGAGATACTCTTACTCCGACTAGCGGGAGGGCCCCTTACAATGAGCAGTTCTTC.

This sequence joins TRBV6-5 and TRBJ2-5, with TRBD2 as a possible D gene (5 bases). The germline V gene encodes CDR1 MNHEY and CDR2 SVGAGI. Trimming removed 0 bases from V and 1 base from J, with 12 bases in between. The CDR3 sequence is 16 residues long. CDR3 loop: CASSYSPGFSQETQYF. The CDR3 nucleotides are TGTGCCAGCAGTTACTCGCCGGGGTTCTCCCAAGAGACCCAGTACTTC.

The chain employs TRBV12-3 or TRBV12-4 and TRBJ2-3; D might be TRBD1 or TRBD2, each matching 5 bases. The CDR3 covers 16 residues. Trimming cost V 3 bases and J 3 bases, with 16 bases left between them. In DNA, the CDR3 is TGTGCCAGCAGTTTCCTCCAGGGAGTCAGAACAGATACGCAGTATTTT. It encodes CASSFLQGVRTDTQYF.

V and J are TRBV28 and TRBJ2-3; D is unresolved. V lost 3 bases and J 2 bases, leaving 9 bases between the germline ends. The germline CDR1 and CDR2 sequences are MDHEN and SYDVKM. The CDR3 consists of 14 residues. The DNA for the CDR3 is TGTGCCAGCAGTTTCGGGTCCGACACAGATACGCAGTATTTT. Its translation is CASSFGSDTDTQYF.

Only a few counts were recorded for this clonotype. The V call is TRBV4-3, the J call TRBJ2-1; D possibly matches TRBD1 or TRBD2 (5 bases each). Germline-derived CDR1 and CDR2 are LGHNA and YSLEER. Trimming removed 2 bases at V and 5 bases at J, with 16 bases between. CDR3 length equals 16 residues. The CDR3 bases are TGCGCCAGCAGCCAATTTGGGACGGGAACCCACAATGAGCAGTTCTTC. This codes for CASSQFGTGTHNEQFF.

This clonotype occurred many times. V gene TRBV7-8 combines with J gene TRBJ2-5; 9 bases align to TRBD1. V trimming: 3 bases; J trimming: 4 bases; junction bases outside the gene matches: 3. CDR3 size: 14 residues. Germline CDR1 reads SGHVS; CDR2 reads FQNEAQ. The CDR3 nucleotides are TGTGCCAGCAGCTTTGGGGACAGGGTAGAGACCCAGTACTTC. Protein product: CASSFGDRVETQYF.

This chain's CDR3 is CASSLTMDSSGANVLTF. CDR3 DNA sequence: TGTGCCAGCAGTTTAACTATGGACAGCTCTGGGGCCAACGTCCTGACTTTC. The chain couples TRBV27 to TRBJ2-6; tentative D call: TRBD1 (6 bases). With 2 bases removed from V and 0 bases from J, the gap between germline ends came to 11 bases. The CDR3 is made up of 17 amino acids. CDR1 is MNHEY and CDR2 is SMNVEV in the germline V gene (reference sequence).

There are a few counts of this clonotype. This sequence joins TRBV10-3 and TRBJ2-1; 13 bases are a match to TRBD2. Germline V lookup: CDR1 ENHRY, CDR2 SYGVKD. With 10 bases clipped from V and 13 bases from J, the junction kept 7 bases outside the gene matches. This CDR3 has 12 amino acids. In DNA, the CDR3 is TGTGCCACAGGGACTAGCGGGATGGACCAGTTCTTC. As protein: CATGTSGMDQFF.

This clonotype was counted between two and nine times. This sequence joins TRBV2 and TRBJ2-7, with 8 bases that match TRBD1. CDR1 is SNHLY and CDR2 is FYNNEI in the germline V gene. This CDR3 comprises 12 residues. The CDR3 DNA reads as TGTGCTACGGACAGGGTACTTCGGGAGCAGTACTTC. Residues: CATDRVLREQYF. Filled out from reference TRBV2 and TRBJ2-7, the complete variable domain reads EPEVTQTPSHQVTQMGQEVILRCVPISNHLYFYWYRQILGQKVEFLVSFYNNEISEKSEIFDDQFSVERPDGSNFTLKIRSTKLEDSAMYFCATDRVLREQYFGPGTRLTVT.

This clonotype was counted only a few times. The chain carries TRBV6-5 and TRBJ2-5, with D unresolved. Trimming shortened V by 6 bases and J by 1 base, and 15 bases separated the two germline ends. The V gene's germline CDR1 is MNHEY and CDR2 SVGAGI. This CDR3 spans 15 amino acids. This CDR3 is CASRRRQGRQETQYF. The CDR3 DNA sequence: TGTGCCAGCAGACGTAGACAAGGCCGCCAAGAGACCCAGTACTTC.

CDR3 sequence reads: CASSQEPGLINNEQFF. CDR3 coding DNA: TGTGCCAGCAGCCAAGAGCCCGGACTTATAAACAATGAGCAGTTCTTC. The V and J genes are TRBV14 and TRBJ2-1, with D tentatively TRBD2 (5 bases). The V gene lost 0 bases and the J gene lost 5 bases, with 14 bases spanning the gap. The CDR3 extends over 16 amino acids. CDR1 and CDR2 (germline): SGHDN, FVKESK.

In this sample, this clonotype turned up a few times. J is TRBJ1-5 and V is TRBV12-3 or TRBV12-4, with unresolved D. This CDR3 spans 14 amino acids. V was shortened by 3 bases and J by 4 bases, with 10 bases between the two germline ends. The CDR3 DNA follows: TGTGCCAGCAGTTTTACCGGGGAAAATCAGCCCCAGCATTTT. Protein product: CASSFTGENQPQHF.

The chain carries TRBV14 and TRBJ2-4; D call uncertain. The V and J ends lost 5 bases and 2 bases respectively, with 16 bases between them. CDR3 length: 16 residues. Looked up from germline, CDR1 is SGHDN and CDR2 is FVKESK. Here the CDR3 reads CASSATISGTKNIQYF. The CDR3 DNA sequence: TGTGCCAGCAGCGCAACGATATCTGGTACCAAAAACATTCAGTACTTC.